This T cell receptor (beta chain) was identified during a study of post-analysis software for immune sequencing data. About the study: Patients with relapsing-remitting, secondary progressive and progressive-relapsing multiple sclerosis courses were all represented. Study conclusions and caveats: Versus controls, multiple sclerosis patients showed significantly lower diversity (normalized Chao1). Controls had lower frequencies than patients of a handful of TRBV segments, which included TRBV5-6, TRBV5-1 and TRBV20-1.

TCR beta cDNA libraries had unique molecular identifiers. The source material, about 0.85 to 11 million T cells, gave rise to about 500,000 cDNA molecules. A single record per CDR3 protein comes from TCRdb applying MiXCR to the PCR reads. The sample records 700,000 to 800,000 distinct CDR3 sequences, about 32% being singletons. The CDR3 has 13 residues. The V gene lost 3 bases and the J gene lost 6 bases, with 12 bases spanning the gap. The germline V gene has CDR1 SGHVS and CDR2 FQNEAQ. On this clonotype: The antigen is undetermined.

The J gene is TRBJ2-7, the V gene TRBV7-8; D is ambiguous. The clonotype was recovered from a girl aged 10-17 years with multiple sclerosis. The specimen was blood. This chain's CDR3 is CASSFPLGSEQYF. CDR3 coding DNA: TGTGCCAGCAGCTTCCCTTTGGGTAGCGAGCAGTACTTC. Complete variable domain (other parts from reference TRBV7-8 and TRBJ2-7): GAGVSQSPRYKVAKRGQDVALRCDPISGHVSLFWYQQALGQGPEFLTYFQNEAQLDKSGLPSDRFFAERPEGSVSTLKIQRTQQEDSAVYLCASSFPLGSEQYFGPGTRLTVT.